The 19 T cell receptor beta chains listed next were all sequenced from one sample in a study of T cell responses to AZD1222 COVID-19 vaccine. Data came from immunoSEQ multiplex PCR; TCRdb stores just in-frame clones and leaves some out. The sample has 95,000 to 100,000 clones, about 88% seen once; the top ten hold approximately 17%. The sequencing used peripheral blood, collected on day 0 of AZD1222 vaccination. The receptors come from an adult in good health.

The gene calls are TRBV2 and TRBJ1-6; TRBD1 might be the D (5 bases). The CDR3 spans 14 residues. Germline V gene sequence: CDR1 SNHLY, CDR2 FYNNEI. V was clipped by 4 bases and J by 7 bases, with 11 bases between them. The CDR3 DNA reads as TGTGCCAGCAGTGGTATTGGGGGGAATTCACCCCTCCACTTT. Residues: CASSGIGGNSPLHF. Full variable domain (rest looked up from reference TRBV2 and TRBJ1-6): EPEVTQTPSHQVTQMGQEVILRCVPISNHLYFYWYRQILGQKVEFLVSFYNNEISEKSEIFDDQFSVERPDGSNFTLKIRSTKLEDSAMYFCASSGIGGNSPLHFGNGTRLTVT.

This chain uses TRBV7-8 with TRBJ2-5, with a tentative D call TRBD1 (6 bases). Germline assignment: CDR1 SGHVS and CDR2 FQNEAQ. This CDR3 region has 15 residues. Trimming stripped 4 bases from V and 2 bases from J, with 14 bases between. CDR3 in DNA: TGTGCCAGCAGCTCCAGGGGCGGACCTCAAGAGACCCAGTACTTC. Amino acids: CASSSRGGPQETQYF.

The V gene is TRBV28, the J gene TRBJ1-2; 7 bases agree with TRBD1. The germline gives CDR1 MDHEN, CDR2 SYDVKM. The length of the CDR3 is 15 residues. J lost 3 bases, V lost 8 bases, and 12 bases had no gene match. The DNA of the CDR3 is TGTGCCAGCCGTGTAGGGGGAGGGGGCGACTATGGCTACACCTTC. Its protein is CASRVGGGGDYGYTF.

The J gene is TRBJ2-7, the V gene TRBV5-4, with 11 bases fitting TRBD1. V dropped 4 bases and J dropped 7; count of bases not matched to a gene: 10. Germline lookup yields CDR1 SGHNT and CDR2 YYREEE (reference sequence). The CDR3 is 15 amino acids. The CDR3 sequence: CASSPNLGQGGEQYF. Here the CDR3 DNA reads TGTGCCAGCAGCCCGAACTTGGGACAGGGGGGTGAGCAGTACTTC.

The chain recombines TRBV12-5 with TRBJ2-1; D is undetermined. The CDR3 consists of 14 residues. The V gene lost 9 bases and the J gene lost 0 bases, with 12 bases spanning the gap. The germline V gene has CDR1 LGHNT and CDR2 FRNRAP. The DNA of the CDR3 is TGTGCTAGCAACCCATCGGGCTCCTACAATGAGCAGTTCTTC. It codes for CASNPSGSYNEQFF.

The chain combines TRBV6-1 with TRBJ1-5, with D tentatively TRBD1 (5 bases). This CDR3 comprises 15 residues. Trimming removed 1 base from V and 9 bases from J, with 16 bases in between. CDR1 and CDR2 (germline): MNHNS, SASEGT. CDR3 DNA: TGTGCCAGCAGTGAAGTGGGGAGCCGGGGGGGGCCCCAGCATTTT. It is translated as CASSEVGSRGGPQHF.

CDR3 residues: CASSHGEGDHTEKLFF. CDR3 sequence (DNA): TGTGCCAGCAGCCATGGAGAGGGGGACCATACTGAAAAACTGTTTTTT. The chain links TRBV4-2 to TRBJ1-4, with D perhaps TRBD1 (6 bases). V lost 3 bases, J lost 7 bases, and 18 bases lay in between. Germline assignment: CDR1 LGHNA and CDR2 YNFKEQ. This CDR3 has 16 residues.

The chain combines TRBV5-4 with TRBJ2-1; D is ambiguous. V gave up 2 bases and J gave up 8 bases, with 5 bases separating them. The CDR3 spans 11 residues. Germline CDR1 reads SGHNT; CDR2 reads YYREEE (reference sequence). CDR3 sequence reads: CASSLRDEQFF. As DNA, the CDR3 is TGTGCCAGCAGCTTACGGGATGAGCAGTTCTTC.

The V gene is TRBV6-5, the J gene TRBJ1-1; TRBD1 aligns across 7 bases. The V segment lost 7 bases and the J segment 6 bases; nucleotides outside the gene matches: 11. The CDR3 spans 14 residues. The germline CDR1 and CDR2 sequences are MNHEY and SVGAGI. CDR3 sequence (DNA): TGTGCCAGCATTAAAAAGGGGGCGCCGGCTGAAGCTTTCTTT. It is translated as CASIKKGAPAEAFF.

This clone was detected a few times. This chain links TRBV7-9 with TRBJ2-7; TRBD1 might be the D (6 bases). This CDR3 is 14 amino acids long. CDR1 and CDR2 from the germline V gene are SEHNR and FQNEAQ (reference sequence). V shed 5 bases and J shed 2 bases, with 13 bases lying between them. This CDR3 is CASSPGVRPYEQYF. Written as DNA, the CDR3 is TGTGCCAGCAGCCCAGGGGTCAGACCCTACGAGCAGTACTTC.

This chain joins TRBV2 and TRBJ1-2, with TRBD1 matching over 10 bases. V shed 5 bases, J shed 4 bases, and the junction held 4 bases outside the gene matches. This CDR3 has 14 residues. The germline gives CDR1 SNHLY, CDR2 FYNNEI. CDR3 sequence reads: CASSQGTGVYGYTF. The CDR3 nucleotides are TGTGCCAGCAGTCAGGGGACAGGGGTCTATGGCTACACCTTC.

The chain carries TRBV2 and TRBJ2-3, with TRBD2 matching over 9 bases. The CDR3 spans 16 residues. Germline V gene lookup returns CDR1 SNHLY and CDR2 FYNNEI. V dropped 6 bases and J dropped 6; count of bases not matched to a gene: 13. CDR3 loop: CASSPSSGTIGDTQYF. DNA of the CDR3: TGTGCCAGCAGCCCTTCTAGCGGGACGATTGGTGATACGCAGTATTTT.

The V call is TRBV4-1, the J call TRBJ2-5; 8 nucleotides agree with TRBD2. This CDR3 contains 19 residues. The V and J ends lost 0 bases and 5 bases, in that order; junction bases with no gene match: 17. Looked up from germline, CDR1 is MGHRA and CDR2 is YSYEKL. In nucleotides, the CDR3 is TGCGCCAGCAGCCAAGATGAGCGGGAGTTACCTTATCAGGGGGAGACCCAGTACTTC. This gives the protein CASSQDERELPYQGETQYF.

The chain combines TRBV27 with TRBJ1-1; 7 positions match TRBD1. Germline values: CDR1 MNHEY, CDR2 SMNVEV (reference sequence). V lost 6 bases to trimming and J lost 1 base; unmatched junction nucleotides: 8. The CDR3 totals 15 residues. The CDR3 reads CASRPSRTGNTEAFF. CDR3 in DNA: TGTGCCAGCAGACCTTCTCGGACAGGGAACACTGAAGCTTTCTTT.

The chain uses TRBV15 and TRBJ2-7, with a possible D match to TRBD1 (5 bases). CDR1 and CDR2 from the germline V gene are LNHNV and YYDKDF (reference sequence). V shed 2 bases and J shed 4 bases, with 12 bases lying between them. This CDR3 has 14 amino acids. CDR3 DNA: TGTGCCACCAGCAGACGCCAGGGCGGATACGAGCAGTACTTC. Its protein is CATSRRQGGYEQYF.

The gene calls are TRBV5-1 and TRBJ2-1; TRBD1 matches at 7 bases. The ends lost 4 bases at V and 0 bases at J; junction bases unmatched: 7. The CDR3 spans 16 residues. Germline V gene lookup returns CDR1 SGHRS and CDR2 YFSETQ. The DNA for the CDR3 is TGCGCCAGCAGCGCCAAGGGACAGAGCTCCTACAATGAGCAGTTCTTC. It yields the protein CASSAKGQSSYNEQFF.

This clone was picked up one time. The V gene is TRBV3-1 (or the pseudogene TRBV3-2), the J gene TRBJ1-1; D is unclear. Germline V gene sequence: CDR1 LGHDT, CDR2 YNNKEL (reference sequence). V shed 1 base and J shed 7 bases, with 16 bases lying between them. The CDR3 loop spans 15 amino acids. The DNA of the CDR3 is TGTGCCAGCAGCCAAGTCATAGGTCTTTCGAGTGAAGCTTTCTTT. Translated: CASSQVIGLSSEAFF.

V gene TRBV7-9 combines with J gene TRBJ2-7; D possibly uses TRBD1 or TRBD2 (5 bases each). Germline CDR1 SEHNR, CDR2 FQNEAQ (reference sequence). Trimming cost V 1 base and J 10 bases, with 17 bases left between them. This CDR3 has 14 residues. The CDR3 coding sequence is TGTGCCAGCAGCTTAGACGGGGCCGTAGTCACCCAGTACTTC. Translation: CASSLDGAVVTQYF.

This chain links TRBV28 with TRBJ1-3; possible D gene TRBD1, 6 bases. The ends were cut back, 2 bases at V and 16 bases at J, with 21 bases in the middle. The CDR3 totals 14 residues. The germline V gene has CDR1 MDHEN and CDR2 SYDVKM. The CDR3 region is CASSLVGSTGAYYF. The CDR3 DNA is TGTGCCAGCAGTTTAGTGGGGTCGACAGGCGCGTATTATTTT. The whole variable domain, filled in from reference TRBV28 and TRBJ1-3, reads DVKVTQSSRYLVKRTGEKVFLECVQDMDHENMFWYRQDPGLGLRLIYFSYDVKMKEKGDIPEGYSVSREKKERFSLILESASTNQTSMYLCASSLVGSTGAYYFGEGSWLTVV.